The T cell receptor beta chain described here comes from a study of shared clonotypes between healthy human individuals. What was sequenced on ten immunoSEQ deep assay plates was unsorted PBMC DNA. In the authors' workflow: Junction-only sequences without quality scores came from ImmunoSEQ, so filtering differed. Generated by immunoSEQ multiplex PCR, the TCRdb table keeps only in-frame clones and is missing some. That table furnishes V, J and clone size, whereas the DNA furnished D and trimming. The sample has about half a million clones; more than 70% are singletons. This CDR3 region has 14 residues. The germline V gene encodes CDR1 SGHVS and CDR2 FQNEAQ. The V end was cut by 3 bases, the J end by 5 bases, with 11 bases between. This clone showed up many times.

The sample consisted of PBMCs. This sequence was found in a woman between 40 and 50 years old in good health. Some clones in this sample may be carry-over from other donors' samples. The chain combines TRBV7-8 with TRBJ1-5, with D uncertain. CDR3 sequence: CASSFSDGDQPQHF. In DNA form, the CDR3 reads TGTGCCAGCAGCTTCTCGGACGGAGATCAGCCCCAGCATTTT.